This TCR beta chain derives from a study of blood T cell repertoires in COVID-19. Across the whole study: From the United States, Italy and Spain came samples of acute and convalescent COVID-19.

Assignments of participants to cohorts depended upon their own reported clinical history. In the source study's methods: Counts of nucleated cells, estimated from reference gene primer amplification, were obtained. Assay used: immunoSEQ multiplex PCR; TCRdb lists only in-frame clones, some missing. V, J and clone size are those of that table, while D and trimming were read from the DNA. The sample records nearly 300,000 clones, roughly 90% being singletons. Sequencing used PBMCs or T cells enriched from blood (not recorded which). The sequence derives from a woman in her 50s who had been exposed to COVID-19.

The DNA of the CDR3 is TGTGCCAGCAGCCCCGGGAAGCGGGGGAACTACAATGAGCAGTTCTTC. This codes for CASSPGKRGNYNEQFF. This chain uses TRBV7-9 with TRBJ2-1; 8 bases align to TRBD2. V was clipped by 5 bases and J by 3 bases; unmatched bases: 9. The CDR3 length is 16 residues. Germline V CDR1 and CDR2: SEHNR, FQNEAQ (reference sequence).